This T cell receptor beta chain is from a study of human T cells and chemical hapten exposure. Overall study: Yields of TCR per sample differed, chiefly owing to small differences in pooled library volume. Broader study findings: Unchanged with DPC sensitization were TCRs above 1 in 1000 frequency.

TCRdb reprocessed the RACE reads via MiXCR and lists one record per CDR3 protein. Seen here are approximately 370,000 distinct CDR3 sequences, 5.5% observed once, and the top ten hold about 8.7%. Only a few counts were recorded for this clonotype. Its specificity is not known. The time point is: pre-sensitization, week 0. Regarding treatment: therapeutic diphenylcyclopropenone sensitization with weekly scalp DPC. Investigators collected blood before applying each patch test. Whole blood that had not been fractionated was the source of extracted total RNA. This sequence originates from a woman between 18 and 29 years old with alopecia areata. Some clones in this sample may be carry-over from other donors' samples. Sequencing was performed on whole blood, taken in connection with sensitization to the hapten diphenylcyclopropenone (DPC).

Here the CDR3 reads CASSTGTKNPYGYTF. CDR3 nucleotides: TGTGCCAGCAGCACCGGGACAAAAAACCCTTATGGCTACACCTTC. This chain uses TRBV9 with TRBJ1-2, with D perhaps matching TRBD1 (6 bases). Germline V gene lookup returns CDR1 SGDLS and CDR2 YYNGEE. Trimming took 4 bases from V and 5 from J, leaving 18 bases between them. The length of the CDR3 is 15 residues. Using reference TRBV9 and TRBJ1-2 for the parts outside the CDR3, the full variable domain is DSGVTQTPKHLITATGQRVTLRCSPRSGDLSVYWYQQSLDQGLQFLIQYYNGEERAKGNILERFSAQQFPDLHSELNLSSLELGDSALYFCASSTGTKNPYGYTFGSGTRLTVV.